The T cell receptor (beta chain) under discussion was sequenced for a study of blood T cell repertoires in COVID-19. Looking at the study overall: Sample material is recorded as cDNA or gDNA derived from T cells, B-cell-depleted T cells, or PBMCs.

The data were produced by immunoSEQ multiplex PCR, yet TCRdb's version contains in-frame clones alone and is incomplete. The sample gives some 200,000 clones, 80% to 90% of which show up once; roughly 8.8% is in the top ten. In germline, CDR1 is MNHEY, CDR2 SVGAGI. The CDR3 length is 15 residues. V lost 2 bases to trimming and J lost 8 bases; unmatched junction nucleotides: 7. Clinical history as reported by participants underpinned cohort assignment. The TCR comes from a woman under 30 who had recovered from COVID-19. The V and J genes are TRBV6-5 and TRBJ2-1, with TRBD2 matching over 9 bases. Sequencing input: PBMCs or T cells enriched from blood (not recorded which). In nucleotides, the CDR3 is TGTGCCAGCAGTTACGGGGCGGGGGGGCCCGATGAGCAGTTCTTC. Its translation: CASSYGAGGPDEQFF.